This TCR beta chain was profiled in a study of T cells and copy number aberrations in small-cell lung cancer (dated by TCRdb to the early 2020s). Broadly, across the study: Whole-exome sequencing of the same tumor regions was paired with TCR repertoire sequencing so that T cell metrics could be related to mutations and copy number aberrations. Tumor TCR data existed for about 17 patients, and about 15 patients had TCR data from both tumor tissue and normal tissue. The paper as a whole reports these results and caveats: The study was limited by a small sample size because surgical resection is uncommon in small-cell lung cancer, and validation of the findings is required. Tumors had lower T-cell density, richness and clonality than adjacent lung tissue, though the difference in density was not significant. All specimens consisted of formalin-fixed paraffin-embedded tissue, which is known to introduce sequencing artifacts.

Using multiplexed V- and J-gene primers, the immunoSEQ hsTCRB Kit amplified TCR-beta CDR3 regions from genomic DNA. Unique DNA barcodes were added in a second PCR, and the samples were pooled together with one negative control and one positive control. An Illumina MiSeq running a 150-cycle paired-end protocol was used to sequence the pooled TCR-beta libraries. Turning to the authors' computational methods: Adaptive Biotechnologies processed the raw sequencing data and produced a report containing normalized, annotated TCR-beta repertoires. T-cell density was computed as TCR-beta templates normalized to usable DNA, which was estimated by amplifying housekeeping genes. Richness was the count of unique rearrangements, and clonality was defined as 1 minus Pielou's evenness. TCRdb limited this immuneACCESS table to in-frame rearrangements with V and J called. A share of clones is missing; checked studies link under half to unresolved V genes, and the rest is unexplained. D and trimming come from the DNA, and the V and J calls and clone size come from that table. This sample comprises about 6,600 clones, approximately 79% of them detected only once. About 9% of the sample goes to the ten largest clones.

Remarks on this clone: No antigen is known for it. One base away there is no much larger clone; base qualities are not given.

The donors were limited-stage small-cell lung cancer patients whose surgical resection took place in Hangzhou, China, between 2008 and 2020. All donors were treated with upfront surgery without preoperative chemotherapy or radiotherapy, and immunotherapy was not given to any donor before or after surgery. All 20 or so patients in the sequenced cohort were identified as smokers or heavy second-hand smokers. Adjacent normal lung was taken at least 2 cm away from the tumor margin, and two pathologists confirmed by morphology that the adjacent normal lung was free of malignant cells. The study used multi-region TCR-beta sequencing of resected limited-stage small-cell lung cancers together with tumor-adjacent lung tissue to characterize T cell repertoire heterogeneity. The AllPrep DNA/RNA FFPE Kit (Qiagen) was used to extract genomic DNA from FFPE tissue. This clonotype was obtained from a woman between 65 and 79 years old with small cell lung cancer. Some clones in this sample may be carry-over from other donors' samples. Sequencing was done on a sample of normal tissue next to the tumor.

The nucleotide sequence is given as TGTGCCTGGAACCCGAGGGGACAGCAGGAAAAACTGTTTTTT. Translated, this gives CAWNPRGQQEKLFF. The rearrangement joined TRBV30 to TRBJ1-4, with 7 bases in between that match TRBD1. CDR1 GTSNPN and CDR2 SVGIG were looked up in the germline V gene (reference sequence). Trimming removed 4 bases from V and 8 bases from J; the gene matches leave 10 bases unexplained. The CDR3 holds 14 amino acids from the cysteine to the phenylalanine. Only the CDR3 part of the read is kept: 42 bases, read in frame from the first base. When the CDR3 is completed using the reference TRBV30 and TRBJ1-4 genes on either side, the full variable domain is SQTIHQWPATLVQPVGSPLSLECTVEGTSNPNLYWYRQAAGRGLQLLFYSVGIGQISSEVPQNLSASRPQDRQFILSSKKLLLSDSGFYLCAWNPRGQQEKLFFGSGTQLSVL.